This T cell receptor (beta chain) was observed in a study of technical replicates of blood from several donors. The protocol was immunoSEQ multiplex PCR, while the TCRdb copy is restricted to in-frame clones and leaves out a portion. The sample records about 88,000 clones, roughly 94% being singletons. The CDR3 is made up of 14 amino acids. With V trimmed by 6 bases and J by 4 bases, 9 bases remained unmatched. Germline CDR1 and CDR2: WSHSY and SAAADI. This rearrangement joins TRBV10-2 to TRBJ2-7; 7 nucleotides match TRBD1. This receptor was taken from a human donor in good health. The sample taken for sequencing was T cells isolated from PBMCs. The CDR3 DNA follows: TGCGCCAGCAGCGTTGACAGGGCCTTTTACGAGCAGTACTTC. It translates to CASSVDRAFYEQYF.